These 14 T cell receptor beta chains were all obtained from the same sample, sequenced in a study of lymphopenia after photon versus proton radiotherapy. The data were produced by immunoSEQ multiplex PCR, yet TCRdb's version contains in-frame clones alone and is incomplete. Of approximately 24,000 clones detected, under 95% appear once; the ten largest clones hold less than 0.9%. Here the sequenced sample was peripheral blood, taken from a patient treated with photon-based radiotherapy. These receptors originate from a woman in her fifties or sixties with cholangiocarcinoma.

This chain connects TRBV4-1 to TRBJ1-4; D ambiguous. From germline, CDR1 is MGHRA and CDR2 YSYEKL. V was shortened by 3 bases and J by 6 bases, with 14 bases between the two germline ends. The CDR3 runs 15 residues. As DNA, the CDR3 is TGCGCCAGCAGCCACCACCCGGAGCGGGATGAAAAACTGTTTTTT. Residues: CASSHHPERDEKLFF.

V and J are TRBV7-9 and TRBJ1-1; D is uncertain. The CDR3 is 18 residues long. The germline V and J ends were trimmed by 1 base and 1 base, with 19 bases remaining between them. Per the germline V gene, CDR1 is SEHNR and CDR2 is FQNEAQ (reference sequence). Written as DNA, the CDR3 is TGTGCCAGCAGCTTAGGGGAGGGAGGGAGAATGTGGAACACTGAAGCTTTCTTT. Translated, it gives CASSLGEGGRMWNTEAFF.

V usage is TRBV19 and J usage is TRBJ2-6, with 8 bases aligning to TRBD1. V gave up 2 bases and J gave up 2 bases; unmatched junction bases: 8. Germline CDR1 and CDR2: LNHDA and SQIVND (reference sequence). This CDR3 spans 18 amino acids. Here the CDR3 reads CASSIQTGALPGANVLTF. Written as DNA, the CDR3 is TGTGCCAGTAGTATACAGACAGGGGCCCTCCCTGGGGCCAACGTCCTGACTTTC.

The V and J genes are TRBV19 and TRBJ2-6; 9 nucleotides agree with TRBD1. The trim removed 8 bases at V and 0 bases at J, leaving 11 bases unmatched. CDR1 and CDR2 from the germline V gene are LNHDA and SQIVND (reference sequence). This CDR3 spans 18 amino acids. CDR3 DNA sequence: TGTGCCAGTGGGCCTTTTGGGACAGGGTTCTCTGGGGCCAACGTCCTGACTTTC. Amino acids: CASGPFGTGFSGANVLTF.

The gene calls are TRBV5-1 and TRBJ2-3; TRBD2 matches at 13 bases. CDR3 length equals 15 residues. The V and J ends lost 6 bases and 2 bases, in that order; junction bases with no gene match: 3. Germline CDR1 and CDR2: SGHRS and YFSETQ. The CDR3 spells CASTGTSGTTDTQYF. The CDR3 DNA is TGCGCCAGCACCGGGACTAGCGGGACCACAGATACGCAGTATTTT.

This clone has more than one count but fewer than ten. The chain is built from TRBV11-2 and TRBJ2-7; D is possibly TRBD1 or TRBD2 (5 bases each). This CDR3 comprises 15 residues. The V gene lost 5 bases and the J gene lost 4 bases, with 18 bases spanning the gap. CDR1 and CDR2 (germline): SGHAT, FQNNGV. This CDR3 is CASSVTTGREYEQYF. DNA for the CDR3: TGTGCCAGCAGCGTCACGACGGGGCGCGAATACGAGCAGTACTTC. Full variable domain (outside the CDR3, taken from reference TRBV11-2 and TRBJ2-7): EAGVAQSPRYKIIEKRQSVAFWCNPISGHATLYWYQQILGQGPKLLIQFQNNGVVDDSQLPKDRFSAERLKGVDSTLKIQPAKLEDSAVYLCASSVTTGREYEQYFGPGTRLTVT.

The chain links TRBV19 to TRBJ1-2; D not resolved. This CDR3 has 12 residues. Deletions cut 4 bases from V and 4 bases from J, with 7 bases between. Per the germline V gene, CDR1 is LNHDA and CDR2 is SQIVND (reference sequence). The CDR3 protein is CASSSRTYGYTF. In nucleotides, the CDR3 is TGTGCCAGTAGTAGCAGGACCTATGGCTACACCTTC.

The V call is TRBV6-5, the J call TRBJ1-1; D not resolved. Germline assignment: CDR1 MNHEY and CDR2 SVGAGI. V was clipped by 0 bases and J by 3 bases, with 5 bases between them. The CDR3 runs to 13 residues. The CDR3 sequence is CASSYSGYTEAFF. The CDR3 DNA reads TGTGCCAGCAGTTACTCGGGGTACACTGAAGCTTTCTTT.

This chain joins TRBV9 and TRBJ2-2; 10 nucleotides agree with TRBD1. This CDR3 has 16 amino acids. Trimming removed 2 bases from V and 7 bases from J; junction bases left unmatched: 8. CDR1 is SGDLS and CDR2 is YYNGEE in the germline V gene. In DNA form, the CDR3 reads TGTGCCAGCAGCGTGAGGACAGGGGGTAGGGGCGGGGAGCTGTTTTTT. As protein: CASSVRTGGRGGELFF.

This chain links TRBV6-6 with TRBJ2-7, with D unclear. From germline, CDR1 is MNHNY and CDR2 SVGAGI (reference sequence). Trimming removed 4 bases from V and 6 bases from J, with 22 bases in between. This CDR3 is 16 amino acids long. CDR3 loop: CASSSTRVGKRREQYF. CDR3 DNA sequence: TGTGCCAGCAGTTCAACTCGAGTGGGCAAAAGACGCGAGCAGTACTTC.

This chain uses TRBV2 with TRBJ2-3; maybe TRBD2 (5 bases). V lost 5 bases and J lost 8, with 8 bases in between. The CDR3 is 11 residues long. Germline assignment: CDR1 SNHLY and CDR2 FYNNEI. Here the CDR3 reads CASSTGSTQYF. The CDR3 DNA reads as TGTGCCAGCAGTACGGGGTCTACGCAGTATTTT.

This rearrangement joins TRBV28 to TRBJ2-2, with no clear D. Germline V gives CDR1 MDHEN, CDR2 SYDVKM. The CDR3 spans 12 residues. V gave up 6 bases and J gave up 2 bases, with 4 bases separating them. The DNA for the CDR3 is TGTGCCAGCAGCGTCAACACCGGGGAGCTGTTTTTT. Translating gives CASSVNTGELFF.

The chain carries TRBV7-2 and TRBJ1-4; TRBD1 is a possible D gene (5 bases). The CDR3 runs 15 residues. V lost 5 bases to trimming and J lost 8 bases, with 18 bases between them. Germline loops: CDR1 SGHTA, CDR2 FQGNSA. The CDR3 spells CASSTSAGRIEKLFF. In DNA form, the CDR3 reads TGTGCCAGCAGCACGTCCGCGGGGCGCATAGAAAAACTGTTTTTT.

This clone was seen once. The V call is TRBV2, the J call TRBJ1-1; the match to TRBD1 covers 7 bases. J was trimmed by 0 bases and V by 8 bases; bases with no gene match: 6. CDR1 and CDR2 (germline): SNHLY, FYNNEI. The CDR3 has 14 residues. As DNA, the CDR3 is TGTGCCAGCTGGGACAGAAACATGAACACTGAAGCTTTCTTT. Its protein is CASWDRNMNTEAFF.